This passage covers 28 T cell receptor beta chains from one sample sequenced in a study of blood T cell repertoires in COVID-19. Clones were sequenced by immunoSEQ multiplex PCR, and TCRdb holds only the in-frame ones, with some missing. The table has more than 200,000 clones, 86% seen once. Sample: peripheral blood. The receptors shown here come from a man aged 30-40 years with active or convalescent COVID-19.

This chain connects TRBV2 to TRBJ2-1, with 8 bases aligning to TRBD1. With 10 bases clipped from V and 8 bases from J, the junction kept 13 bases outside the gene matches. Per germline, CDR1 SNHLY and CDR2 FYNNEI. This CDR3 spans 14 amino acids. The CDR3, as DNA: TGTGCCATCCAGGACCGGGACAGGTTTCATGAGCAGTTCTTC. Protein product: CAIQDRDRFHEQFF.

The J gene is TRBJ2-1, the V gene TRBV29-1; no clear D gene. Germline values: CDR1 SQVTM, CDR2 ANQGSEA. V lost 3 bases and J lost 3, with 9 bases in between. The CDR3 consists of 13 residues. CDR3 in amino acids: CSVERLGYNEQFF. CDR3 coding DNA: TGCAGCGTTGAGCGACTGGGCTACAATGAGCAGTTCTTC.

The CDR3 spells CASSRSLAGGLGTQYF. As DNA, the CDR3 is TGCGCCAGCAGCCGATCACTAGCGGGGGGGTTGGGTACGCAGTATTTT. The rearrangement links TRBV4-3 to TRBJ2-3, with 13 bases lining up with TRBD2. Germline CDR1 LGHNA, CDR2 YSLEER. The CDR3 loop spans 16 amino acids. Trimming cost V 4 bases and J 8 bases; bases outside gene matches: 9.

V usage is TRBV5-1 and J usage is TRBJ2-1, with TRBD2 identical over 10 bases. V gave up 3 bases and J gave up 7 bases; unmatched junction bases: 10. The CDR3 is made up of 16 amino acids. In germline, CDR1 is SGHRS, CDR2 YFSETQ. CDR3 loop: CASSYRTSGLGNEQFF. The CDR3 DNA follows: TGCGCCAGCAGCTATCGGACTAGCGGCCTAGGGAATGAGCAGTTCTTC.

This chain uses TRBV19 with TRBJ2-7, with 8 bases that match TRBD1. The CDR3 has 15 amino acids. Per germline, CDR1 LNHDA and CDR2 SQIVND (reference sequence). Trimming removed 1 base from V and 6 bases from J; junction bases left unmatched: 8. The CDR3 protein is CASSIGGQGAVEQYF. CDR3 in DNA: TGTGCCAGTAGTATAGGAGGACAGGGCGCGGTCGAGCAGTACTTC.

The V and J genes are TRBV4-3 and TRBJ2-1, with 8 bases fitting TRBD2. V lost 2 bases and J lost 0; bases outside the gene matches: 9. In germline, CDR1 is LGHNA, CDR2 YSLEER. CDR3 length equals 18 residues. This CDR3 reads CASSQLRAGGISYNEQFF. The DNA of the CDR3 is TGCGCCAGCAGCCAACTGAGGGCGGGGGGAATCTCCTACAATGAGCAGTTCTTC.

The chain has TRBV19 and TRBJ2-1; 12 bases match TRBD2. The CDR3 covers 17 residues. The V gene end was trimmed by 6 bases and the J gene end by 1 base; junction bases not matched to a gene: 7. Germline CDR1 is LNHDA and CDR2 is SQIVND (reference sequence). The CDR3 sequence is CASSPSSGGASYNEQFF. DNA of the CDR3: TGTGCCAGTAGCCCATCTAGCGGGGGGGCATCCTACAATGAGCAGTTCTTC.

The chain couples TRBV7-9 to TRBJ2-4; TRBD1 matches at 11 bases. Germline values: CDR1 SEHNR, CDR2 FQNEAQ (reference sequence). The V and J ends lost 5 bases and 7 bases, in that order; junction bases with no gene match: 7. The CDR3 covers 15 residues. DNA of the CDR3: TGTGCCAGCAGCGTAGGACAGGGGGCCCGGAACATTCAGTACTTC. Translating it yields CASSVGQGARNIQYF.

J is TRBJ1-2 and V is TRBV7-8; D gene unclear. V shed 1 base and J shed 0 bases, with 24 bases lying between them. The CDR3 extends over 20 amino acids. Germline lookup yields CDR1 SGHVS and CDR2 FQNEAQ. Here the CDR3 reads CASSLVSGGITQLANYGYTF. The CDR3 bases are TGTGCCAGCAGCTTAGTGTCGGGAGGAATCACTCAGTTAGCTAACTATGGCTACACCTTC. Variable domain in full (rest from reference TRBV7-8 and TRBJ1-2): GAGVSQSPRYKVAKRGQDVALRCDPISGHVSLFWYQQALGQGPEFLTYFQNEAQLDKSGLPSDRFFAERPEGSVSTLKIQRTQQEDSAVYLCASSLVSGGITQLANYGYTFGSGTRLTVV.

This chain uses TRBV27 with TRBJ1-1; D is perhaps TRBD1 (6 bases). Trimming removed 3 bases from V and 1 base from J, with 12 bases in between. The CDR3 is 15 amino acids. Looked up from germline, CDR1 is MNHEY and CDR2 is SMNVEV (reference sequence). Written as DNA, the CDR3 is TGTGCCAGCAGTTTGAAGGGGGGGACGAACACTGAAGCTTTCTTT. It yields the protein CASSLKGGTNTEAFF.

The V gene is TRBV24-1, the J gene TRBJ1-2; D not resolved. Germline V gene sequence: CDR1 KGHDR, CDR2 SFDVKD. Trimming cost V 6 bases and J 1 base, with 8 bases left between them. The CDR3 extends over 13 amino acids. The CDR3 loop is CATSRGSNYGYTF. CDR3 bases: TGTGCCACCAGTCGCGGCAGTAACTATGGCTACACCTTC.

This chain uses TRBV27 with TRBJ1-2; no definite D call. Between the trimmed V and J ends, which lost 5 bases and 0 bases, there was a span of 7 bases. The germline CDR1 and CDR2 sequences are MNHEY and SMNVEV (reference sequence). The length of the CDR3 is 13 residues. This CDR3 reads CASSQQTNYGYTF. The CDR3, as DNA: TGTGCCAGCAGTCAACAGACTAACTATGGCTACACCTTC.

This clone came up once. The chain has TRBV5-4 and TRBJ2-3; 11 bases map to TRBD2. This CDR3 is 16 amino acids long. Germline CDR1 reads SGHNT; CDR2 reads YYREEE (reference sequence). The trim removed 2 bases at V and 5 bases at J, leaving 7 bases unmatched. The CDR3 bases are TGTGCCAGCAGCTTTAGCGGGGGGGCCGGTGTAGATACGCAGTATTTT. Protein: CASSFSGGAGVDTQYF.

This rearrangement joins TRBV15 to TRBJ2-3; no clear D gene. Germline V gene lookup returns CDR1 LNHNV and CDR2 YYDKDF (reference sequence). The CDR3 spans 15 residues. Trimming stripped 0 bases from V and 2 bases from J, with 9 bases between. CDR3 sequence (DNA): TGTGCCACCAGCAGAGATAGCACGACCACAGATACGCAGTATTTT. Its protein is CATSRDSTTTDTQYF.

This chain joins TRBV5-5 and TRBJ1-2, with D tentatively TRBD1 (5 bases). Trimming pared 2 bases from V and 4 bases from J, leaving 12 bases between. This CDR3 comprises 14 residues. The germline V gene encodes CDR1 SGHKS and CDR2 YYEKEE (reference sequence). The DNA of the CDR3 is TGTGCCAGCAGCTTTACCAGGGAAGGCTATGGCTACACCTTC. As protein: CASSFTREGYGYTF. The full variable domain, rest sourced from reference TRBV5-5 and TRBJ1-2, is DAGVTQSPTHLIKTRGQQVTLRCSPISGHKSVSWYQQVLGQGPQFIFQYYEKEERGRGNFPDRFSARQFPNYSSELNVNALLLGDSALYLCASSFTREGYGYTFGSGTRLTVV.

This rearrangement joins TRBV7-9 to TRBJ2-7; D remains unclear. CDR1 and CDR2 from the germline V gene are SEHNR and FQNEAQ (reference sequence). CDR3 size: 14 residues. V gave up 0 bases and J gave up 0 bases, with 6 bases separating them. CDR3 residues: CASSLAQVSYEQYF. The CDR3 coding sequence is TGTGCCAGCAGCTTAGCCCAGGTCTCCTACGAGCAGTACTTC. The full variable domain, its missing parts supplied by reference TRBV7-9 and TRBJ2-7, is DTGVSQNPRHKITKRGQNVTFRCDPISEHNRLYWYRQTLGQGPEFLTYFQNEAQLEKSRLLSDRFSAERPKGSFSTLEIQRTEQGDSAMYLCASSLAQVSYEQYFGPGTRLTVT.

The chain uses TRBV7-2 and TRBJ1-6; 7 positions agree with TRBD1. Germline V gene sequence: CDR1 SGHTA, CDR2 FQGNSA. The CDR3 contains 15 residues. The ends lost 1 base at V and 7 bases at J; junction bases unmatched: 4. The CDR3 here is CASSLEQGNNSPLHF. The DNA of the CDR3 is TGTGCCAGCAGCTTAGAACAGGGGAACAATTCACCCCTCCACTTT.

This clone was seen a handful of times. This chain links TRBV18 with TRBJ2-1; the match to TRBD2 covers 7 bases. The germline CDR1 and CDR2 sequences are KGHSH and LQKENI. CDR3 length: 16 amino acids. V was clipped by 6 bases and J by 9 bases; unmatched bases: 17. The CDR3 coding sequence is TGTGCCAGCTCTAACCCGGAACTAGCGCCGTCGGGTGAGCAGTTCTTC. It is translated as CASSNPELAPSGEQFF.

The J gene is TRBJ2-1, the V gene TRBV7-6, with 10 positions matching TRBD2. Losses at the gene ends were 1 base for V and 8 bases for J; bases not matched to a gene: 5. CDR1 is SGHVS and CDR2 is FNYEAQ in the germline V gene. CDR3 length: 15 amino acids. The CDR3 loop reads CASSLVGTSDYEQFF. As DNA, the CDR3 is TGTGCCAGCAGCTTAGTCGGGACTAGCGACTATGAGCAGTTCTTC. The full variable domain, in which reference TRBV7-6 and TRBJ2-1 provide the parts outside the CDR3, is GAGVSQSPRYKVTKRGQDVALRCDPISGHVSLYWYRQALGQGPEFLTYFNYEAQQDKSGLPNDRFSAERPEGSISTLTIQRTEQRDSAMYRCASSLVGTSDYEQFFGPGTRLTVL.

The chain carries TRBV18 and TRBJ1-3; D is possibly TRBD1 (5 bases). Germline V gene data show CDR1 as KGHSH and CDR2 as LQKENI. Trimming shortened V by 3 bases and J by 0 bases, and 9 bases separated the two germline ends. The CDR3 is 15 residues long. The CDR3: CASSPSQVSGNTIYF. CDR3 bases: TGTGCCAGCTCACCCTCACAGGTCTCTGGAAACACCATATATTTT.

The sample holds one count of this clone. The chain carries TRBV5-5 and TRBJ2-3, with a tentative D call TRBD1 (6 bases). From germline, CDR1 is SGHKS and CDR2 YYEKEE (reference sequence). The CDR3 is 12 amino acids. Trimming shortened V by 4 bases and J by 6 bases, and 9 bases separated the two germline ends. The CDR3 protein is CASSPTGDTQYF. CDR3 DNA sequence: TGTGCCAGCAGCCCAACAGGGGATACGCAGTATTTT. Full variable domain (remainder filled in from reference TRBV5-5 and TRBJ2-3): DAGVTQSPTHLIKTRGQQVTLRCSPISGHKSVSWYQQVLGQGPQFIFQYYEKEERGRGNFPDRFSARQFPNYSSELNVNALLLGDSALYLCASSPTGDTQYFGPGTRLTVL.

This chain joins TRBV7-9 and TRBJ2-3, with D possibly matching TRBD2 (7 bases). Germline V gene lookup returns CDR1 SEHNR and CDR2 FQNEAQ (reference sequence). V was trimmed by 6 bases and J by 0 bases, leaving 16 bases between them. The CDR3 runs to 16 residues. CDR3 protein: CASSYLGGPSTDTQYF. The DNA of the CDR3 is TGTGCCAGCAGTTACCTCGGGGGGCCGAGCACAGATACGCAGTATTTT. The whole variable domain, remainder taken from reference TRBV7-9 and TRBJ2-3, is DTGVSQNPRHKITKRGQNVTFRCDPISEHNRLYWYRQTLGQGPEFLTYFQNEAQLEKSRLLSDRFSAERPKGSFSTLEIQRTEQGDSAMYLCASSYLGGPSTDTQYFGPGTRLTVL.

The chain has TRBV7-2 and TRBJ2-7; D gene unclear. Trimming pared 0 bases from V and 0 bases from J, leaving 3 bases between. Germline V gene data show CDR1 as SGHTA and CDR2 as FQGNSA. The CDR3 runs 13 residues. This CDR3 reads CASSLALSYEQYF. CDR3 sequence (DNA): TGTGCCAGCAGCTTAGCTCTCTCCTACGAGCAGTACTTC. The whole variable domain, filled in from reference TRBV7-2 and TRBJ2-7, reads GAGVSQSPSNKVTEKGKDVELRCDPISGHTALYWYRQSLGQGLEFLIYFQGNSAPDKSGLPSDRFSAERTGGSVSTLTIQRTQQEDSAVYLCASSLALSYEQYFGPGTRLTVT.

The chain has TRBV7-2 and TRBJ1-1; the D is unclear. Germline CDR1 reads SGHTA; CDR2 reads FQGNSA. V lost 6 bases, J lost 1 base, and 9 bases lay in between. CDR3 length equals 13 residues. CDR3 nucleotide sequence: TGTGCCAGCAGACAAGAGGCGAACACTGAAGCTTTCTTT. Encoded protein: CASRQEANTEAFF.

This clone was detected a few times. The rearrangement joins TRBV5-1 to TRBJ2-7; D ambiguous. The V gene lost 0 bases and the J gene lost 3 bases, with 7 bases spanning the gap. The CDR3 length is 13 residues. Per the germline V gene, CDR1 is SGHRS and CDR2 is YFSETQ. This CDR3 reads CASSLVTNYEQYF. CDR3 in DNA: TGCGCCAGCAGCTTGGTTACTAACTACGAGCAGTACTTC.

This clone was counted only a few times. The CDR3 is CASSYSIMSGGYTF. CDR3 coding DNA: TGTGCCAGCAGTTACTCGATAATGTCAGGTGGCTACACCTTC. The chain employs TRBV6-5 and TRBJ1-2; D call uncertain. Germline CDR1 and CDR2: MNHEY and SVGAGI. The ends were cut back, 0 bases at V and 7 bases at J, with 12 bases in the middle. CDR3 size: 14 residues.

The genes are TRBV7-2 and TRBJ2-7; TRBD1 matches 9 bases. This CDR3 contains 15 residues. J lost 5 bases, V lost 1 base, and 6 bases had no gene match. Germline V gene lookup returns CDR1 SGHTA and CDR2 FQGNSA. CDR3 bases: TGTGCCAGCAGCTTAGGCCGGACAGGGGCGAACGAGCAGTACTTC. This gives the protein CASSLGRTGANEQYF.

This clone appeared once. The chain uses TRBV7-9 and TRBJ1-1; 12 positions match TRBD1. The CDR3 has 16 residues. CDR1 is SEHNR and CDR2 is FQNEAQ in the germline V gene (reference sequence). Trimming removed 5 bases from V and 5 bases from J; junction bases left unmatched: 9. The chain's CDR3 is CASSPGTGGFETEAFF. The DNA of the CDR3 is TGTGCCAGCAGCCCTGGGACAGGGGGCTTCGAGACTGAAGCTTTCTTT.